One sample yielded the 7 T cell receptor beta chains listed below, sequenced in a study of shared clonotypes between healthy human individuals. The repertoire was sequenced with immunoSEQ multiplex PCR; TCRdb's copy has only in-frame clones and lacks some. This table holds about 1.4 million clones, roughly 95% found once. The sample comprised naive CD4+ T cells sorted from blood. Indicated subset: CD45RA+ positively selected. These receptors were taken from a man aged 25 to 45 in good health.

This chain connects TRBV5-1 to TRBJ2-3; no clear D. The V gene lost 0 bases and the J gene lost 2 bases, with 7 bases spanning the gap. CDR3 size: 14 residues. Germline assignment: CDR1 SGHRS and CDR2 YFSETQ. CDR3 amino acids: CASSLGRHTDTQYF. Here the CDR3 DNA reads TGCGCCAGCAGCTTGGGACGGCACACAGATACGCAGTATTTT.

The chain recombines TRBV18 with TRBJ2-3; weak D call: TRBD1 (6 bases). Between the trimmed V and J ends, which lost 8 bases and 2 bases, there was a span of 20 bases. Germline loops: CDR1 KGHSH, CDR2 LQKENI. The CDR3 has 16 residues. DNA of the CDR3: TGTGCCAGCCCCCCCCGGACAGAGACATTCACAGATACGCAGTATTTT. It encodes CASPPRTETFTDTQYF.

The J gene is TRBJ1-5, the V gene TRBV5-1; TRBD1 might be the D (5 bases). Trimming took off 4 bases at V and 6 bases at J, with 14 bases between the two ends. CDR1 is SGHRS, CDR2 YFSETQ, per germline. There are 14 residues in the CDR3. In nucleotides, the CDR3 is TGCGCCAGCAGCCGAGTCGGGGGAGGTCAGCCCCAGCATTTT. Translating gives CASSRVGGGQPQHF.

The V gene is TRBV5-1, the J gene TRBJ2-3; D is unclear. V lost 4 bases and J lost 2, with 20 bases in between. Germline CDR1 SGHRS, CDR2 YFSETQ. The CDR3 spans 17 residues. The CDR3 here is CASSPPALSRITDTQYF. The CDR3 DNA reads as TGCGCCAGCAGCCCACCCGCGCTTTCGAGAATCACAGATACGCAGTATTTT.

The chain recombines TRBV21-1 with TRBJ2-7; the table names TRBD2, a call not compared with the DNA. TRBV21-1 is a pseudogene segment. The CDR3 is 15 residues long. The CDR3 region is CASSKEDEGGYEQYF. CDR3 sequence (DNA): TGTGCCAGCAGCAAAGAGGACGAGGGAGGCTACGAGCAGTACTTC.

The V gene is TRBV2, the J gene TRBJ2-2, with 8 bases identical to TRBD2. CDR3 length equals 19 residues. V dropped 2 bases and J dropped 0; count of bases not matched to a gene: 11. Germline lookup yields CDR1 SNHLY and CDR2 FYNNEI. The CDR3, as DNA: TGTGCCAGCAGTGAAATGTTAGCGGGGCCGTTCGCGAACACCGGGGAGCTGTTTTTT. Translation: CASSEMLAGPFANTGELFF.

The rearrangement joins TRBV5-1 to TRBJ1-1; no clear D gene. Looked up from germline, CDR1 is SGHRS and CDR2 is YFSETQ. V was cut by 3 bases and J by 0 bases, with 12 bases left in between. This CDR3 spans 15 amino acids. CDR3 amino acids: CASSSSARMNTEAFF. The DNA of the CDR3 is TGCGCCAGCAGCTCCTCGGCGCGGATGAACACTGAAGCTTTCTTT. Complete variable domain (other parts from reference TRBV5-1 and TRBJ1-1): KAGVTQTPRYLIKTRGQQVTLSCSPISGHRSVSWYQQTPGQGLQFLFEYFSETQRNKGNFPGRFSGRQFSNSRSEMNVSTLELGDSALYLCASSSSARMNTEAFFGQGTRLTVV.